The next 21 T cell receptor beta chains were all read from a single sample in a study of control samples from healthy donors and cancer patients. The assay was immunoSEQ multiplex PCR, and TCRdb's table has in-frame clones only and misses some. The top ten clones hold roughly a tenth of a sample with about 98,000 clones, about four fifths of them seen once. The sample taken for sequencing was blood. The receptors here all came from a woman in her 30s in good health.

The gene calls are TRBV6-2 or TRBV6-3 and TRBJ1-1; D gene uncertain. The length of the CDR3 is 14 residues. Germline assignment: CDR1 MNHEY and CDR2 SVGEGT. V was cut by 4 bases and J by 0 bases, with 9 bases left in between. This CDR3 is CASSFYHMNTEAFF. CDR3 DNA sequence: TGTGCCAGCAGTTTTTATCACATGAACACTGAAGCTTTCTTT.

The rearrangement joins TRBV6-2 or TRBV6-3 to TRBJ2-7, with 7 bases matching TRBD2. This CDR3 region has 15 residues. Trimming took 2 bases from V and 2 from J; bases not matched to a gene: 6. Germline CDR1 MNHEY, CDR2 SVGEGT. The CDR3 here is CASSYGSSGPYEQYF. For the CDR3, the DNA is TGTGCCAGCAGTTACGGTTCTAGCGGCCCCTACGAGCAGTACTTC.

This clone has just one count. The genes are TRBV5-1 and TRBJ1-2, with 8 bases that match TRBD1. Germline-derived CDR1 and CDR2 are SGHRS and YFSETQ. After removal of 0 bases from V and 4 bases from J, the junction contained 5 bases not matched to a gene. This CDR3 is built from 15 residues. In nucleotides, the CDR3 is TGCGCCAGCAGCTTGGGCGGCCAGGGGGCCTATGGCTACACCTTC. Its protein is CASSLGGQGAYGYTF.

CDR3 bases: TGTGCCAGCAGTTACGTAGGTCCCCGGAAAACTGAAGCTTTCTTT. Its protein product is CASSYVGPRKTEAFF. The chain couples TRBV6-5 to TRBJ1-1, with no clear D. This CDR3 has 15 residues. Germline CDR1 reads MNHEY; CDR2 reads SVGAGI. The V gene lost 2 bases and the J gene lost 5 bases, with 15 bases spanning the gap.

In this sample, this clone turned up a few times. The chain is built from TRBV19 and TRBJ1-2, with 9 bases aligning to TRBD1. Germline V CDR1 and CDR2: LNHDA, SQIVND (reference sequence). This CDR3 is built from 13 residues. Unmatched junction bases numbered 4, after V lost 10 bases and J lost 1 base. CDR3 protein: CATSDRGNYGYTF. The CDR3 DNA reads TGTGCCACCTCGGACAGGGGTAACTATGGCTACACCTTC.

The V and J genes are TRBV19 and TRBJ2-7, with 9 bases identical to TRBD1. The germline V gene has CDR1 LNHDA and CDR2 SQIVND (reference sequence). This CDR3 has 13 residues. Trimming at V came to 7 bases and at J to 3 bases, leaving 4 bases not matched to a gene. CDR3 residues: CASKETGGYEQYF. In DNA form, the CDR3 reads TGTGCCAGTAAGGAGACAGGGGGCTACGAGCAGTACTTC. Filled out from reference TRBV19 and TRBJ2-7, the complete variable domain reads DGGITQSPKYLFRKEGQNVTLSCEQNLNHDAMYWYRQDPGQGLRLIYYSQIVNDFQKGDIAEGYSVSREKKESFPLTVTSAQKNPTAFYLCASKETGGYEQYFGPGTRLTVT.

The DNA for the CDR3 is TGTGCCAGCAGAGAGCGACTGCGCGGGGGGAGCACAGATACGCAGTATTTT. Protein: CASRERLRGGSTDTQYF. The genes are TRBV19 and TRBJ2-3; 8 bases fit TRBD2. The CDR3 is 17 amino acids. Germline CDR1 is LNHDA and CDR2 is SQIVND (reference sequence). V was clipped by 9 bases and J by 0 bases; unmatched bases: 14.

J is TRBJ1-6 and V is TRBV5-4; D remains unclear. Between the trimmed V and J ends, which lost 4 bases and 10 bases, there was a span of 9 bases. The CDR3 covers 12 residues. CDR1 is SGHNT and CDR2 is YYREEE in the germline V gene (reference sequence). Here the CDR3 reads CASSLPPSPLHF. CDR3 nucleotides: TGTGCCAGCAGCCTCCCACCATCACCCCTCCACTTT.

This clone was detected once. This rearrangement joins TRBV6-5 to TRBJ2-2; D is perhaps TRBD1 or TRBD2 (5 bases each). Trimming shortened V by 2 bases and J by 3 bases, and 10 bases separated the two germline ends. The germline gives CDR1 MNHEY, CDR2 SVGAGI. This CDR3 is 15 amino acids long. CDR3 in amino acids: CASSYRGDHTGELFF. CDR3 coding DNA: TGTGCCAGCAGTTACAGAGGGGACCACACCGGGGAGCTGTTTTTT.

The J gene is TRBJ2-3, the V gene TRBV3-1 (or the pseudogene TRBV3-2); the D gene is possibly TRBD1 (5 bases). Between the trimmed V and J ends, which lost 4 bases and 2 bases, there was a span of 16 bases. CDR1 is LGHDT and CDR2 is YNNKEL in the germline V gene (reference sequence). The CDR3 has 16 amino acids. The CDR3 sequence: CASSPVFDGATDTQYF. The CDR3 DNA reads as TGTGCCAGCAGCCCCGTATTCGATGGGGCCACAGATACGCAGTATTTT.

This clone was recorded once. The chain recombines TRBV20-1 with TRBJ1-2; perhaps TRBD1 as D (5 bases). CDR3 length: 11 amino acids. V lost 5 bases and J 3 bases, leaving 7 bases between the germline ends. Germline CDR1 reads DFQATT; CDR2 reads SNEGSKA (reference sequence). For the CDR3, the DNA is TGCAGTGCTCGGGGGGACTATGGCTACACCTTC. Its translation: CSARGDYGYTF.

The sample holds one count of this clone. The chain couples TRBV4-3 to TRBJ1-4, with 7 bases aligning to TRBD1. The CDR3 sequence is 16 residues long. Germline CDR1 and CDR2: LGHNA and YSLEER. J lost 7 bases, V lost 2 bases, and 10 bases had no gene match. This CDR3 reads CASSQTSTGVTEKLFF. In DNA form, the CDR3 reads TGCGCCAGCAGCCAAACCAGCACAGGGGTAACTGAAAAACTGTTTTTT.

This clone was seen only once. CDR3 sequence reads: CASGLGGPPTDTQYF. In DNA form, the CDR3 reads TGTGCTAGTGGTTTGGGGGGGCCTCCCACAGATACGCAGTATTTT. The chain uses TRBV12-5 and TRBJ2-3; maybe TRBD1 (6 bases). Trimming pared 1 base from V and 2 bases from J, leaving 10 bases between. There are 15 residues in the CDR3. Germline V gene data show CDR1 as LGHNT and CDR2 as FRNRAP. Full variable domain (rest looked up from reference TRBV12-5 and TRBJ2-3): DARVTQTPRHKVTEMGQEVTMRCQPILGHNTVFWYRQTMMQGLELLAYFRNRAPLDDSGMPKDRFSAEMPDATLATLKIQPSEPRDSAVYFCASGLGGPPTDTQYFGPGTRLTVL.

This clone was seen only once. The J gene is TRBJ1-1, the V gene TRBV4-1, with a tentative D call TRBD1 (6 bases). Germline V gene sequence: CDR1 MGHRA, CDR2 YSYEKL. With 3 bases removed from V and 2 bases from J, the gap between germline ends came to 13 bases. The CDR3 is made up of 15 amino acids. CDR3 sequence reads: CASSQTVQGNTEAFF. Written as DNA, the CDR3 is TGCGCCAGCAGCCAGACCGTACAGGGAAACACTGAAGCTTTCTTT.

In its sample, this clone was seen a few times. This chain joins TRBV20-1 and TRBJ1-1; a weak D match, TRBD1 (5 bases). CDR3 size: 11 residues. Trimming took off 5 bases at V and 5 bases at J, with 9 bases between the two ends. Germline CDR1 DFQATT, CDR2 SNEGSKA (reference sequence). The CDR3 sequence: CSARRQTEAFF. CDR3 sequence (DNA): TGCAGTGCTCGAAGACAGACTGAAGCTTTCTTT.

In this sample, this clone turned up once. The V and J genes are TRBV5-1 and TRBJ1-2; D not resolved. V gave up 4 bases and J gave up 8 bases, with 18 bases separating them. This CDR3 is built from 14 residues. CDR1 is SGHRS, CDR2 YFSETQ, per germline. The chain's CDR3 is CASSPSNGVWGYTF. The CDR3 bases are TGCGCCAGCAGCCCAAGTAACGGGGTATGGGGCTACACCTTC.

The chain links TRBV6-6 to TRBJ1-1, with 8 bases matching TRBD1. Germline-derived CDR1 and CDR2 are MNHNY and SVGAGI (reference sequence). The J segment lost 0 bases and the V segment lost 6 bases, leaving 3 bases of the junction unmatched. The CDR3 sequence is 14 residues long. CDR3 region: CASRGTGMNTEAFF. The CDR3 region has the DNA TGTGCCAGCAGGGGGACAGGAATGAACACTGAAGCTTTCTTT.

The chain joins TRBV29-1 to TRBJ2-7; a possible D gene is TRBD1 (6 bases). The length of the CDR3 is 11 residues. Trimming left V 3 bases short and J 5 bases short, with 8 bases between. Per germline, CDR1 SQVTM and CDR2 ANQGSEA. The CDR3 DNA follows: TGCAGCGTTGACAGGGGCCACGAGCAGTACTTC. Translated, it gives CSVDRGHEQYF.

This chain connects TRBV3-1 (or the pseudogene TRBV3-2) to TRBJ1-2; D gene ambiguous. The ends were cut back, 1 base at V and 1 base at J, with 10 bases in the middle. CDR3 size: 15 residues. The V gene's germline CDR1 is LGHDT and CDR2 YNNKEL (reference sequence). The CDR3 DNA reads TGTGCCAGCAGCCAAGGTAGATTTTATAACTATGGCTACACCTTC. Its protein product is CASSQGRFYNYGYTF.

The V and J genes are TRBV10-3 and TRBJ1-2; TRBD1 matches 9 bases. The CDR3 extends over 13 amino acids. The V gene's germline CDR1 is ENHRY and CDR2 SYGVKD. V lost 6 bases to trimming and J lost 7 bases; unmatched junction nucleotides: 6. The CDR3 loop is CAISPGQGGGYTF. The CDR3 DNA follows: TGTGCCATCAGCCCGGGACAGGGAGGTGGCTACACCTTC.

The rearrangement links TRBV5-6 to TRBJ2-3; D remains unclear. Trimming stripped 2 bases from V and 3 bases from J, with 4 bases between. This CDR3 region has 12 residues. The germline V gene encodes CDR1 SGHDT and CDR2 YYEEEE. The CDR3 is CASSLRTDTQYF. In nucleotides, the CDR3 is TGTGCCAGCAGCTTACGTACAGATACGCAGTATTTT.